This T cell receptor beta chain was identified during a study of blood T cell repertoires in COVID-19. Study as a whole: T cells, B-cell-depleted T cells, or PBMCs provided the cDNA or gDNA that served as material.

Clones were sequenced by immunoSEQ multiplex PCR, and TCRdb holds only the in-frame ones, with some missing. The table shows under 200,000 clones, with around nine tenths occurring only once. There are 15 residues in the CDR3. Seattle patients were enrolled while actively infected and followed longitudinally. The source material was peripheral blood. The TCR comes from a woman aged 70-85 years with COVID-19, enrolled during active disease. The chain combines TRBV21-1 with TRBJ1-5; the table's D call, TRBD1, was not checked against the DNA. TRBV21-1 is classified as a pseudogene. CDR3 sequence reads: CASSKADGTGQPQHF. CDR3 sequence (DNA): TGTGCCAGCAGCAAAGCGGACGGGACAGGGCAGCCCCAGCATTTT.